One and the same sample provided the 14 T cell receptor beta chains below, sequenced in a study of cytomegalovirus exposure and HLA in healthy donors. 13 Jbeta primers and 60 Vbeta primers were used for the PCR. Produced via immunoSEQ multiplex PCR; TCRdb's table is partial and in-frame only. The table lists approximately 100,000 clones, 65% to 80% of them singletons. Sequencing input: PBMCs. These TCRs come from a man aged 35-49 years in good health and CMV-seropositive.

Concerning this clone itself: The germline gene is not matched at one end of the junction; a read error may be the cause. This chain links TRBV5-1 with TRBJ2-7; 7 bases align to TRBD1. The length of the CDR3 is 15 residues. The germline CDR1 and CDR2 sequences are SGHRS and YFSETQ. CDR3 sequence: CASSRSGTASFEQYF. The CDR3 coding sequence is TGCGCCAGCAGCCGTTCCGGGACAGCCTCCTTCGAGCAGTACTTC. Full variable domain (outside the CDR3, taken from reference TRBV5-1 and TRBJ2-7): KAGVTQTPRYLIKTRGQQVTLSCSPISGHRSVSWYQQTPGQGLQFLFEYFSETQRNKGNFPGRFSGRQFSNSRSEMNVSTLELGDSALYLCASSRSGTASFEQYFGPGTRLTVT.

The chain recombines TRBV5-6 with TRBJ2-7; 10 bases fit TRBD1. The germline V gene encodes CDR1 SGHDT and CDR2 YYEEEE. After removal of 2 bases from V and 5 bases from J, the junction contained 7 bases not matched to a gene. This CDR3 is built from 15 residues. This chain's CDR3 is CASSFGDRGGNEQYF. The CDR3 DNA reads TGTGCCAGCAGCTTTGGGGACAGGGGAGGAAACGAGCAGTACTTC.

This chain links TRBV13 with TRBJ2-7; 7 bases are a match to TRBD1. Trimming at V came to 5 bases and at J to 0 bases, leaving 4 bases not matched to a gene. Germline V gene data show CDR1 as PRHDT and CDR2 as FYEKMQ (reference sequence). The CDR3 has 14 amino acids. The CDR3 DNA sequence: TGTGCCAGCAGCCTGGGACAGAACTCCTACGAGCAGTACTTC. Its translation is CASSLGQNSYEQYF.

The CDR3 DNA is TGTGCCAGCAGTATAACAGGGGTCCAAAAAGAGACCCAGTACTTC. Protein sequence: CASSITGVQKETQYF. The chain has TRBV2 and TRBJ2-5, with 7 bases lining up with TRBD1. This CDR3 comprises 15 residues. Trimming removed 5 bases from V and 3 bases from J; junction bases left unmatched: 9. The germline V gene encodes CDR1 SNHLY and CDR2 FYNNEI.

This chain uses TRBV27 with TRBJ2-3; 7 nucleotides agree with TRBD2. CDR1 is MNHEY, CDR2 SMNVEV, per germline (reference sequence). This CDR3 contains 15 residues. V lost 2 bases and J lost 6; bases outside the gene matches: 8. This CDR3 reads CASSLGPGGADTQYF. CDR3 DNA sequence: TGTGCCAGCAGTTTAGGGCCGGGGGGAGCGGATACGCAGTATTTT.

This clone showed up just a few times. The rearrangement joins TRBV7-9 to TRBJ1-2, with D possibly TRBD1 on 6 matching bases. The CDR3 is 14 residues long. Germline CDR1 SEHNR, CDR2 FQNEAQ (reference sequence). The V end was cut by 3 bases, the J end by 8 bases, with 16 bases between. The CDR3 loop is CASSLDPDRWGYTF. For the CDR3, the DNA is TGTGCCAGCAGCTTGGATCCCGACAGGTGGGGCTACACCTTC.

Details on this clone: The junction departs from germline at one end; a sequencing error may be responsible. CDR3 sequence reads: CSSSSWTSIYEQYF. For the CDR3, the DNA is TGTTCCAGCAGCTCCTGGACATCGATCTACGAGCAGTACTTC. The chain links TRBV7-9 to TRBJ2-7; a weak D match, TRBD1 (5 bases). Germline V gene data show CDR1 as SEHNR and CDR2 as FQNEAQ (reference sequence). CDR3 length: 14 residues.

This sequence joins TRBV7-9 and TRBJ2-1, with 10 positions matching TRBD2. Germline V gene sequence: CDR1 SEHNR, CDR2 FQNEAQ (reference sequence). CDR3 length: 18 residues. V shed 11 bases and J 5 bases; nucleotides not matched to a gene: 21. The DNA of the CDR3 is TGTGCCGCAAGCTCAAGTGGGGAGCGGGGGGGTATCGACAATGAGCAGTTCTTC. Translated, it gives CAASSSGERGGIDNEQFF.

The J gene is TRBJ2-1, the V gene TRBV11-2, with 7 bases identical to TRBD1. This CDR3 is built from 14 residues. Germline loops: CDR1 SGHAT, CDR2 FQNNGV. Trimming at V came to 4 bases and at J to 5 bases, leaving 5 bases not matched to a gene. The CDR3 sequence is CASSSRQGNNEQFF. The CDR3 DNA reads TGTGCCAGCAGCTCGAGACAGGGTAACAATGAGCAGTTCTTC.

Comments on this clone: A junction boundary mismatches the germline segment, possibly from a read error. V and J are TRBV6-5 and TRBJ2-4, with D tentatively TRBD1 (5 bases). The germline CDR1 and CDR2 sequences are MNHEY and SVGAGI. This CDR3 comprises 10 residues. The CDR3 DNA follows: TGTGCCCGCCCACAGGCTTGTCTAACATTC. This encodes CARPQACLTF.

This chain connects TRBV7-6 to TRBJ2-7; D not certain. The CDR3 is 14 residues long. Germline V gives CDR1 SGHVS, CDR2 FNYEAQ. Trimming removed 1 base from V and 2 bases from J, with 9 bases in between. DNA of the CDR3: TGTGCCAGCAGCTTAGGAACTTTACCCTACGAGCAGTACTTC. It codes for CASSLGTLPYEQYF.

The chain recombines TRBV18 with TRBJ2-7; the match to TRBD1 covers 10 bases. This CDR3 spans 14 amino acids. Germline trimming cut 5 bases from V and 4 bases from J; bases unmatched to any gene: 5. In germline, CDR1 is KGHSH, CDR2 LQKENI. The CDR3 DNA follows: TGTGCCAGCTCATCCGGGACAGGGGCTTACGAGCAGTACTTC. Protein sequence: CASSSGTGAYEQYF.

The V call is TRBV9, the J call TRBJ2-3; 12 bases line up with TRBD2. The CDR3 is 16 amino acids. The V and J ends lost 0 bases and 3 bases, in that order; junction bases with no gene match: 2. Germline CDR1 is SGDLS and CDR2 is YYNGEE. The chain's CDR3 is CASSVATSGGTDTQYF. Written as DNA, the CDR3 is TGTGCCAGCAGCGTAGCTACTAGCGGGGGGACAGATACGCAGTATTTT.

This chain uses TRBV28 with TRBJ1-5, with D possibly matching TRBD1 (5 bases). Germline-derived CDR1 and CDR2 are MDHEN and SYDVKM. V lost 4 bases to trimming and J lost 0 bases, with 13 bases between them. This CDR3 spans 16 amino acids. In DNA, the CDR3 is TGTGCCAGCAGTTCCAACGGGGGGGATAGCAATCAGCCCCAGCATTTT. Amino acid sequence: CASSSNGGDSNQPQHF.